A single sample gave rise to the 13 T cell receptor beta chains below, sequenced in a study of T cell responses to AZD1222 COVID-19 vaccine. TCRdb's copy holds only in-frame clones and misses some; the assay was immunoSEQ multiplex PCR. Of about 97,000 clones listed, 87% are singletons. The starting material was peripheral blood, obtained on day 0 of AZD1222 vaccination. The receptors originated from an adult in good health.

This CDR3 reads CASSRGGQGHYEQYF. As DNA, the CDR3 is TGTGCCAGCAGCCGGGGGGGACAGGGACACTACGAGCAGTACTTC. V is TRBV11-3 and J is TRBJ2-7, with a weak D call TRBD1 (9 bases). The CDR3 is made up of 15 amino acids. The V end lost 5 bases, the J end lost 3 bases, and 17 bases lay between the germline ends. CDR1 SGHNT and CDR2 YENEEA come from the germline V gene. The complete variable domain, with remaining parts taken from reference TRBV11-3 and TRBJ2-7, reads EAGVVQSPRYKIIEKKQPVAFWCNPISGHNTLYWYLQNLGQGPELLIRYENEEAVDDSQLPKDRFSAERLKGVDSTLKIQPAELGDSAVYLCASSRGGQGHYEQYFGPGTRLTVT.

This chain connects TRBV29-1 to TRBJ1-3; the D gene is possibly TRBD1 (6 bases). Germline assignment: CDR1 SQVTM and CDR2 ANQGSEA. The CDR3 spans 13 residues. V was clipped by 6 bases and J by 0 bases, with 9 bases between them. The CDR3 nucleotides read TGCAGCGTGACAGGAGGCTCTGGAAACACCATATATTTT. It codes for CSVTGGSGNTIYF.

The CDR3 DNA reads as TGTGCCAGTAGTATGTCCCCGCGGGAACGAGGAAACACCATATATTTT. Translated: CASSMSPRERGNTIYF. This chain uses TRBV19 with TRBJ1-3; no reliable D call. The CDR3 consists of 16 residues. Germline values: CDR1 LNHDA, CDR2 SQIVND (reference sequence). V was trimmed by 3 bases and J by 4 bases, leaving 16 bases between them.

The chain employs TRBV9 and TRBJ1-2; 11 bases line up with TRBD1. The V gene's germline CDR1 is SGDLS and CDR2 YYNGEE. V was pared by 3 bases and J by 8 bases, with 9 bases of the junction left unmatched. The CDR3 is 15 residues long. The CDR3 nucleotides are TGTGCCAGCAGCGCCCCGGGACAGGGGGTTCTAGGCTACACCTTC. Amino acid sequence: CASSAPGQGVLGYTF. Full variable domain (missing parts from reference TRBV9 and TRBJ1-2): DSGVTQTPKHLITATGQRVTLRCSPRSGDLSVYWYQQSLDQGLQFLIQYYNGEERAKGNILERFSAQQFPDLHSELNLSSLELGDSALYFCASSAPGQGVLGYTFGSGTRLTVV.

The V call is TRBV5-4, the J call TRBJ2-1; D is possibly TRBD1 (5 bases). Trimming left V 5 bases short and J 4 bases short, with 13 bases between. The length of the CDR3 is 14 residues. Per germline, CDR1 SGHNT and CDR2 YYREEE (reference sequence). CDR3 region: CASSSNTGYNEQFF. The CDR3 nucleotides are TGTGCCAGCAGTTCGAATACAGGATACAATGAGCAGTTCTTC.

V usage is TRBV6-1 and J usage is TRBJ2-5; D might be TRBD1 or TRBD2, each matching 5 bases. V dropped 2 bases and J dropped 5 bases, with 9 bases sitting between them. The germline gives CDR1 MNHNS, CDR2 SASEGT. This CDR3 region has 13 residues. As DNA, the CDR3 is TGTGCCAGCAGTGAATGGGGCGGGGAGACCCAGTACTTC. It yields the protein CASSEWGGETQYF.

The rearrangement uses TRBV19 and TRBJ2-5, with D tentatively TRBD1 (5 bases). The CDR3 extends over 15 amino acids. Germline V gene sequence: CDR1 LNHDA, CDR2 SQIVND (reference sequence). V gave up 5 bases and J gave up 0 bases, with 13 bases separating them. The CDR3 bases are TGTGCCAGTAGTGCGCATTCAGGGTACCAAGAGACCCAGTACTTC. Protein sequence: CASSAHSGYQETQYF.

The genes are TRBV11-2 and TRBJ2-7, with D perhaps TRBD1 (6 bases). V was trimmed by 0 bases and J by 0 bases, leaving 15 bases between them. The germline CDR1 and CDR2 sequences are SGHAT and FQNNGV. CDR3 length: 17 amino acids. The CDR3 DNA follows: TGTGCCAGCAGCTTAGATCAACAGGGAGAGAGCTCCTACGAGCAGTACTTC. Amino acid sequence: CASSLDQQGESSYEQYF.

The chain carries TRBV5-1 and TRBJ2-1; D uncertain. V lost 4 bases and J 4 bases, leaving 6 bases between the germline ends. The CDR3 totals 12 residues. The V gene's germline CDR1 is SGHRS and CDR2 YFSETQ. The CDR3 DNA reads TGCGCCAGCAGCCAGATATACAATGAGCAGTTCTTC. Residues: CASSQIYNEQFF.

V and J are TRBV19 and TRBJ1-4; the D is unclear. This CDR3 contains 12 residues. The V end lost 8 bases, the J end lost 14 bases, and 18 bases lay between the germline ends. Germline loops: CDR1 LNHDA, CDR2 SQIVND (reference sequence). CDR3 sequence: CASGTAESRLFF. CDR3 nucleotide sequence: TGTGCCAGTGGAACCGCCGAAAGTCGGCTGTTTTTT.

The gene calls are TRBV19 and TRBJ2-1; weak D call: TRBD2 (6 bases). V lost 5 bases and J 12 bases, leaving 17 bases between the germline ends. This CDR3 has 13 residues. Germline V gene lookup returns CDR1 LNHDA and CDR2 SQIVND (reference sequence). In nucleotides, the CDR3 is TGTGCCAGTAGTGCCTGGACTACTATAAGGCAGTTCTTC. Residues: CASSAWTTIRQFF.

This chain uses TRBV19 with TRBJ1-4, with 7 bases matching TRBD1. Germline V gene data show CDR1 as LNHDA and CDR2 as SQIVND (reference sequence). The CDR3 contains 15 residues. V gave up 5 bases and J gave up 8 bases; unmatched junction bases: 11. The CDR3 spells CASSARTGVYEKLFF. The DNA of the CDR3 is TGTGCCAGTAGTGCTCGGACAGGAGTTTACGAAAAACTGTTTTTT. Full variable domain (missing parts from reference TRBV19 and TRBJ1-4): DGGITQSPKYLFRKEGQNVTLSCEQNLNHDAMYWYRQDPGQGLRLIYYSQIVNDFQKGDIAEGYSVSREKKESFPLTVTSAQKNPTAFYLCASSARTGVYEKLFFGSGTQLSVL.

This clone came up a few times. V and J are TRBV5-6 and TRBJ2-1, with D tentatively TRBD2 (5 bases). V lost 3 bases and J 0 bases, leaving 13 bases between the germline ends. Germline-derived CDR1 and CDR2 are SGHDT and YYEEEE. The CDR3 spans 16 residues. The DNA for the CDR3 is TGTGCCAGCAGCTCCCCGACTGGGAGCTCCTACAATGAGCAGTTCTTC. Translating it yields CASSSPTGSSYNEQFF. Variable domain in full (rest from reference TRBV5-6 and TRBJ2-1): DAGVTQSPTHLIKTRGQQVTLRCSPKSGHDTVSWYQQALGQGPQFIFQYYEEEERQRGNFPDRFSGHQFPNYSSELNVNALLLGDSALYLCASSSPTGSSYNEQFFGPGTRLTVL.